This T cell receptor (beta chain) came from a study of cytomegalovirus exposure and HLA in healthy donors (dated by TCRdb to about 2017). Regarding the study in general: An earlier analysis of some 500 of the donors reported about 250 Gb of sequence data and 117 million unique TCR beta sequences from approximately 180 million T cells. An early release covering 550 to 650 HLA-typed donors comprised about 310 gigabases of sequencing data and tens of millions of unique TCR sequences. Among roughly 400 genotyped donors of the cohort, an average of approximately 220,000 unique TCR beta nucleotide sequences was sequenced per donor, of which 15% to 20% were non-productive. High-throughput TCR immunosequencing, statistical association of individual TCRs with disease status, and machine learning were combined to predict cytomegalovirus infection status. An earlier analysis of 587 of the donors used high-throughput TCR beta sequencing to judge whether each TCR beta V gene segment behaved as functional or pseudogenic. In the later analysis, no new phenotypic data were used to find candidate immune exposures; instead, reliance was placed on TCR beta sequences and their occurrence across donors. A separate validation cohort of some 130 different subjects was used in addition to the 666-subject first cohort. The study aimed to test whether signatures of past pathogen exposure could be identified by cataloging public T cell receptors. In a later analysis, previously published TCR beta repertoires from about 670 donors were re-analyzed and high-resolution HLA genotyping was added so that TCR occurrence patterns could be studied. All discovery cohort repertoires had been generated using a single sequencing platform. About 5 DR-DQ haplotypes were handled as single units for association and clustering, since linkage in the cohort was strong. The T cell repertoires of 670 or so subjects were profiled by immunosequencing and related to cytomegalovirus serostatus. The number of typed donors differed by locus: about 620-640 for A, B, C, DRB1 and DQB1; 500 to 550 for DQA1; 606 for DPA1; and about 470 for DPB1. HLA typing covered class I and class II loci at four-digit resolution. A later genetic analysis used genome-wide SNP genotypes for about three fifths of the roughly 700 donors, treating that subset as a discovery cohort. Donor age, sex, ethnicity and CMV serostatus were collected together with the repertoire data. Of the roughly 400 genotyped donors, approximately 82% fell in the genetic ancestry cluster associated with self-reported Caucasian donors. Summary of the overall study and its limitations: At a false discovery rate of 0.05, a later analysis linked 16,000 or so TCR beta sequences to specific HLA alleles. The classifier was reported to diagnose cytomegalovirus status with high specificity and sensitivity in both the original cohort and the validation cohort. Linkage disequilibrium might explain the correlated functional status among segregating V segments, but an unknown experimental factor could not be ruled out. Fewer than 20 rarely observed V segments, including chromosome 9 orphons, were excluded from the earlier analysis of almost 600 of the donors because counts were too low. When HLA alleles, especially DR and DQ, strongly co-occurred, TCR associations were difficult to assign to individual alleles. Most TCR sequences were observed very rarely across donors, whereas some public TCRs were present in many individuals. The authors suggested that the approach could potentially be extended to other disease states and immunological phenotypes. Most CMV-associated TCR beta chains appeared to be HLA-restricted in a later analysis, and the HLA associations seemed to be driven largely by CMV exposure. This cohort had only TCR beta chains sequenced, and the lack of alpha or paired-chain data limited which features could be detected. Compared with the approximately 710-donor mean, donors in an Asian-associated ancestry cluster had fewer N-insertions in productive TCRs, according to a later genetic analysis. Because the 87-base-pair reads could not distinguish some IMGT-functional V segments, including TRBV6-2 and TRBV6-3, those segments were excluded. The only immune exposure information available for the cohort was CMV serostatus. Because HLA typing was missing for some donors at each locus, association tests included only the typed subset. A later analysis reported that several top co-occurrence clusters appeared linked to parvovirus B19, influenza, CMV and Epstein-Barr virus. In a later analysis, HLA-associated TCR beta chains were found to be more clonally expanded and to have lower generation probabilities than equally common non-associated chains. A later analysis found that TCR association rates varied across HLA loci, with DRB1 alleles showing the most associated TCRs and HLA-C alleles the fewest. A further reported finding was that TCR beta sequences accurately predicted the HLA-A and HLA-B alleles for most subjects in the first cohort. In the study, 150 to 200 TCR beta chains were listed as associated with cytomegalovirus. The presence/absence analyses assumed that sequencing depth was roughly uniform across donors, and that assumption may not be true. A cluster of highly shared sequence variants was judged likely to be a technical artifact of the sequencing pipeline. An earlier analysis of approximately 540 of the donors showed that most TCR beta V segments appeared in productive rearrangements either about 87% or about 30% of the time, which broadly matched IMGT annotations. V-gene and J-gene trimming of TCR beta chains was associated with a missense DCLRE1C variant in a later genetic analysis, and the association was replicated in an independent cohort. In vitro tests confirmed that a few of the cytomegalovirus-associated TCR beta chains recognize cytomegalovirus antigens.

Comments on this clone: The antigen it recognizes is unknown. It has no much larger one-base neighbor in the sample; base qualities were not kept.

In total, approximately 610 healthy bone marrow donors made up the cohort. Cohort members were all nominally healthy when sampled, although unrecorded immune exposures were likely present. CMV serostatus was positive for roughly 290 and negative for about 55% of the roughly 670 cohort members, and was not recorded for this donor. A peripheral blood sample was collected from each donor, and TCR beta sequencing was performed on peripheral blood mononuclear cells. Genomic DNA was extracted from the blood cell samples with the Qiagen DNeasy Blood Extraction Kit. At the junction V is shortened by 10 bases and J by 8 bases; bases outside the gene matches: 8. The CDR3 goes from the cysteine to the phenylalanine over 13 residues. Here the CDR3 DNA is all that survives: 39 bases in frame from base 1. The germline V gene supplies CDR1 ENHRY and CDR2 SYGVKD. Library method: the immunoSEQ multiplex PCR assay. A mixture of 60 forward primers for TCR Vbeta segments and 13 reverse primers for TCR Jbeta segments was used in the multiplex PCR. The CDR3 region of rearranged TCR beta genes was amplified from genomic DNA with a multiplex PCR assay. Amplified TCR beta libraries were sequenced as 87-base-pair reads on the Illumina HiSeq System. The authors processed their data as follows. Across the 640 or so repertoires, a later analysis counted 75 million to 90 million unique TCR beta chains, some 11 million of which were shared by at least two donors. Raw reads were error-corrected and collapsed into unique sequences with a nearest-neighbor algorithm that merged closely related sequences to remove PCR and sequencing errors. CDR3 sequences were aligned to IMGT reference sequences to assign V, D and J gene segments. Each retained sequence needed at least a six-nucleotide match to both a V gene segment and a J gene segment. A rearrangement was called productive if the CDR3 had no stop codons and remained in frame with V and J, and every other rearrangement was called non-productive. Following IMGT convention, CDR3 was defined as the stretch from the second conserved V-encoded cysteine to the conserved J-encoded phenylalanine. The earlier analysis of roughly 590 of the donors excluded sequences that lacked an unambiguous match to a single V gene segment. An earlier analysis of about 590 of the donors classified V segments as functional when productive rearrangements were above 56.7% and as segregating when the standard deviation between donors was above 5%. A statistical classification framework was built for diagnosing cytomegalovirus status from the catalog of TCR beta chain sequences. In a later analysis, V and J genes were assigned by comparing TCR nucleotide sequences against IMGT/GENE-DB human TR gene sequences. Using the TCRdist pipeline, a later analysis assigned CDR3 sequences along with most-parsimonious VDJ recombination scenarios. A later analysis defined each TCR beta chain by its CDR3 amino acid sequence plus V-gene family, and excluded reads lacking a unique V-gene family. To address suspected cross-contamination and a sequencing artifact, a later analysis removed roughly 640 highly shared, low-generation-probability nucleotide sequences. In a later analysis, a clonal expansion index was calculated for each public chain from normalized within-repertoire ranks of inferred template counts. In a later analysis, generation probabilities were computed using a VDJ recombination model fitted to out-of-frame rearrangements, and the results were checked against IGoR. Hypergeometric tests were used in a later analysis to score TCR-TCR, TCR-HLA and TCR-CMV co-occurrence, with a repertoire-size bias correction applied to the TCR pairs. A later analysis estimated false discovery rates by permuting HLA or CMV assignments 20 times. In a later analysis, co-occurring TCRs were grouped using DBSCAN, with TCRdist sequence similarity added in when clustering inside HLA-allele-positive subsets. For co-occurrence clustering, repertoires with fewer than 30,000 or more than 120,000 public chains were excluded, along with about five repertoires with anomalous nucleotide sharing. Imported from immuneACCESS, the table was reduced by TCRdb to in-frame sequences with V and J called. These copies leave out some clones; in studies compared against another copy, an unresolved V gene accounts for under half, and the cause of the remainder is not known. The DNA gave D and trimming, while V, J and clone size come from that table. This sample lists 180,000 or so clones; approximately 72% were detected once. 2% to 3% of the sample is in the top ten clones.

The rearrangement combines TRBV10-3 with TRBJ1-6, and TRBD1 matches 7 of the central bases. The sample was PBMCs. The receptor comes from a human donor in good health. The CDR3 sequence is CATGPTGDSPLHF. The bases are TGTGCCACCGGACCTACAGGGGATTCACCCCTCCACTTT.